This is a list of T cell receptor beta chains from one sample in a study of blood T cell repertoires in COVID-19. TCRdb keeps only in-frame clones here, not all; method: immunoSEQ multiplex PCR. The profile shows about 200,000 clones, around 75% of them singletons. Material for sequencing was peripheral blood. All receptors come from a human donor in a cohort sampled during active COVID-19. Each CDR3 is given with its conserved first and last residue. Fields, in order: V gene, clone size, J gene, D gene, CDR3 protein, CDR3 DNA. A D gene is named only where the DNA matches it firmly. Clone size appears in some rows only: once, few, many, or a class for an expanded clone.

TRBV7-2	.	TRBJ1-1	.	CASSPGRGGGTEAFF	TGTGCCAGCAGCCCAGGGAGGGGGGGCGGCACTGAAGCTTTCTTT
TRBV27	.	TRBJ2-7	TRBD2	CASKLAGGPGYEQYF	TGTGCCAGCAAGCTAGCGGGAGGGCCGGGCTACGAGCAGTACTTC
TRBV19	few	TRBJ1-2	.	CASNPTGFYGYTF	TGTGCCAGTAACCCGACAGGTTTCTATGGCTACACCTTC
TRBV9	.	TRBJ1-1	.	CASSVLDNHQKAFF	TGTGCCAGCAGCGTACTCGACAATCACCAAAAAGCTTTCTTT
TRBV7-8	.	TRBJ1-2	.	CASSPRTAPGWYGYTF	TGTGCCAGCAGCCCTAGGACAGCGCCGGGTTGGTATGGCTACACCTTC
TRBV30	.	TRBJ1-6	TRBD1	CACSEAGGSPLHF	TGTGCCTGTTCTGAGGCAGGGGGATCACCCCTCCACTTT
TRBV5-1	.	TRBJ1-2	.	CASSLDVQPGGYTF	TGCGCCAGCAGCTTGGACGTCCAGCCAGGGGGCTACACCTTC
TRBV11-2	.	TRBJ2-2	TRBD1	CASRLDRATGELFF	TGTGCCAGCAGGCTCGACAGGGCCACCGGGGAGCTGTTTTTT
TRBV30	.	TRBJ1-1	.	CAGGRGNTEAFF	TGTGCCGGGGGCCGAGGGAACACTGAAGCTTTCTTT
TRBV4-1	.	TRBJ2-7	.	CASSQERARSYEQYF	TGCGCCAGCAGCCAAGAGCGCGCACGGTCCTACGAGCAGTACTTC
TRBV5-4	.	TRBJ1-6	TRBD1	CASSSGGTGGQSSPLHF	TGTGCCAGCAGCTCAGGGGGGACAGGGGGCCAGAGTTCACCCCTCCACTTT
TRBV7-2	few	TRBJ2-7	TRBD2	CASSLGGLAGVYEQYF	TGTGCCAGCAGCCTAGGGGGACTAGCGGGAGTCTACGAGCAGTACTTC
TRBV27	.	TRBJ1-1	TRBD1	CASSFFGQGNTEAFF	TGTGCCAGCAGTTTTTTCGGACAGGGGAACACTGAAGCTTTCTTT
TRBV9	.	TRBJ1-1	.	CASSVVSSGTEAFF	TGTGCCAGCAGCGTAGTATCCAGCGGCACTGAAGCTTTCTTT
TRBV11-2	once	TRBJ2-1	TRBD1	CASSTRDRGEQFF	TGTGCCAGCAGCACCCGGGACAGGGGCGAGCAGTTCTTC
TRBV27	.	TRBJ2-7	TRBD2	CASSPRGGADEQYF	TGTGCCAGCAGTCCCCGGGGGGGCGCCGACGAGCAGTACTTC
TRBV4-1	many	TRBJ2-7	.	CASSQDYPGLTYEQYF	TGCGCCAGCAGCCAAGATTATCCGGGTTTAACCTACGAGCAGTACTTC
TRBV6-6	once	TRBJ2-2	.	CASRKYQGSAGELFF	TGTGCCAGCAGAAAATACCAGGGATCGGCCGGGGAGCTGTTTTTT
TRBV7-7	.	TRBJ2-7	TRBD1	CASSPGTGPYEQYF	TGTGCCAGCAGCCCCGGGACAGGGCCCTACGAGCAGTACTTC
TRBV20-1	.	TRBJ2-1	.	CSASSGNVGEQFF	TGCAGTGCTAGTAGCGGTAATGTGGGGGAGCAGTTCTTC
TRBV28	few	TRBJ1-1	.	CASSFVREAFF	TGTGCCAGCAGTTTCGTCAGGGAAGCTTTCTTT
TRBV2	.	TRBJ2-7	TRBD1	CASSDIIPPGQGAYEQYF	TGTGCCAGCAGTGACATTATACCGCCGGGACAGGGTGCCTACGAGCAGTACTTC
TRBV7-2	.	TRBJ2-3	.	CASSPAVRGTDTQYF	TGTGCCAGCAGCCCCGCCGTGAGGGGCACAGATACGCAGTATTTT
TRBV12-5	.	TRBJ2-1	TRBD2	CASGSTASGISYEQFF	TGTGCTAGTGGTTCCACCGCTAGCGGGATAAGCTATGAGCAGTTCTTC
TRBV5-6	.	TRBJ1-3	.	CASSTTQGGNTIYF	TGTGCCAGCAGCACCACACAGGGAGGGAACACCATATATTTT
TRBV5-1	.	TRBJ2-7	TRBD2	CASSLGLAGGPTYEQYF	TGCGCCAGCAGCTTGGGACTAGCGGGAGGCCCAACCTACGAGCAGTACTTC
TRBV7-8	.	TRBJ1-5	.	CASSRLAGDNQPQHF	TGTGCCAGCAGCCGACTCGCAGGGGACAATCAGCCCCAGCATTTT
TRBV28	.	TRBJ2-3	TRBD1	CASSFFGTGGKRRLAGEIDTQYF	TGTGCCAGCAGTTTCTTCGGGACAGGGGGCAAGAGGAGGCTAGCGGGAGAGATAGATACGCAGTATTTT
TRBV2	.	TRBJ1-6	TRBD1	CASVRDRRSYNSPLHF	TGTGCCAGCGTTAGGGACAGACGCTCCTATAATTCACCCCTCCACTTT
TRBV11-3	.	TRBJ2-7	TRBD2	CASSLGPSGNYEQYF	TGTGCCAGCAGCTTAGGTCCTAGCGGTAACTACGAGCAGTACTTC
TRBV7-6	.	TRBJ1-1	.	CASSLARGLNTEAFF	TGTGCCAGCAGCTTAGCGCGGGGACTGAACACTGAAGCTTTCTTT
TRBV18	.	TRBJ2-5	.	CASSPGQPEETQYF	TGTGCCAGCTCACCAGGACAGCCCGAGGAGACCCAGTACTTC
TRBV20-1	.	TRBJ2-6	.	CSASVTGANVLTF	TGCAGTGCTAGTGTCACTGGGGCCAACGTCCTGACTTTC
TRBV10-2	.	TRBJ1-2	.	CASSEIPGNGYTF	TGCGCCAGCAGTGAGATTCCAGGGAATGGCTACACCTTC
TRBV6-1	.	TRBJ1-4	.	CASSEAGADEKLFF	TGTGCCAGCAGTGAAGCAGGGGCGGATGAAAAACTGTTTTTT
TRBV24-1	.	TRBJ2-1	.	CATSVSRQVSSYNEQFF	TGTGCCACCAGTGTCAGTAGACAGGTTAGCTCCTACAATGAGCAGTTCTTC
TRBV9	medium-sized	TRBJ2-7	TRBD2	CASSVESGRRYEQYF	TGTGCCAGCAGCGTAGAGAGCGGGAGACGCTACGAGCAGTACTTC
TRBV12-1	.	TRBJ2-2	.	CASSPRDYTGELFF	TGTGCCAGCAGCCCCCGCGACTACACCGGGGAGCTGTTTTTT
TRBV7-9	.	TRBJ2-3	TRBD2	CASSLLGLAGGVDTQYF	TGTGCCAGCAGCTTACTAGGACTAGCGGGAGGGGTAGATACGCAGTATTTT
TRBV10-3	.	TRBJ1-1	.	CAISATADTEAFF	TGTGCCATCAGTGCAACAGCGGACACTGAAGCTTTCTTT
TRBV5-6	.	TRBJ1-2	.	CASSRRSAGYGYTF	TGTGCCAGCTCCCGGAGGTCCGCTGGCTATGGCTACACCTTC
TRBV9	.	TRBJ1-1	.	CASSVAGANTEAFF	TGTGCCAGCAGCGTAGCAGGGGCGAACACTGAAGCTTTCTTT
TRBV19	.	TRBJ1-5	.	CASSAPGHLLILNF	TGTGCCAGTAGTGCACCGGGACACCTCCTAATCCTTAACTTT
TRBV7-9	.	TRBJ2-5	TRBD2	CASSPDSSGRETQYF	TGTGCCAGCAGCCCTGATTCTAGCGGGAGGGAGACCCAGTACTTC
TRBV18	.	TRBJ2-2	.	CASSPFQTSIDTGELFF	TGTGCCAGCTCACCTTTCCAGACTAGTATCGACACCGGGGAGCTGTTTTTT
TRBV15	.	TRBJ1-5	.	CATSKEGGSQPQHF	TGTGCCACCAGCAAAGAGGGGGGGTCTCAGCCCCAGCATTTT
TRBV27	.	TRBJ2-5	TRBD2	CASSFSGEGEQETQYF	TGTGCCAGCAGTTTTTCGGGGGAGGGAGAACAAGAGACCCAGTACTTC
TRBV5-8	few	TRBJ1-6	.	CASSLAPRSSYNSPLHF	TGTGCCAGCAGCTTGGCTCCCCGGAGCTCCTATAATTCACCCCTCCACTTT
TRBV30	few	TRBJ2-1	TRBD2	CAWSSPASGRHYNEQFF	TGTGCCTGGAGTTCGCCCGCTAGCGGGAGGCACTACAATGAGCAGTTCTTC